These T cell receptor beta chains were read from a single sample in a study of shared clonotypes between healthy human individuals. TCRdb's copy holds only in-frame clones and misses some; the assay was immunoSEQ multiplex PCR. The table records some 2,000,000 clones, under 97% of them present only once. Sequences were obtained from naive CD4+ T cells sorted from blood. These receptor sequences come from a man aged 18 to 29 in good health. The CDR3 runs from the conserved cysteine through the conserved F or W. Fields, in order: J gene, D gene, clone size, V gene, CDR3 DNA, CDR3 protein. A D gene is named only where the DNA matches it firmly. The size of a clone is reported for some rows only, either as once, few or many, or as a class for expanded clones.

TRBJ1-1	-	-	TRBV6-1	TGTGCCAGCAGTGCGGCGGGATCGAACACTGAAGCTTTCTTT	CASSAAGSNTEAFF
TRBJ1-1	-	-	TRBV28	TGTGCCAGCAGTCCCGGAGGCATAAACACTGAAGCTTTCTTT	CASSPGGINTEAFF
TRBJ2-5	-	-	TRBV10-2	TGCGCCAGCAAGTGGCAGGTCCAAGAGACCCAGTACTTC	CASKWQVQETQYF
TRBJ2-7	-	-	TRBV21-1	TGTGCCAGCAGCAGAAACGGGGCCCGACTAGCGAACTCCTACGAGCAGTACTTC	CASSRNGARLANSYEQYF
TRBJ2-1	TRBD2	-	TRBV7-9	TGTGCCAGCAGCCCCCCTCTTGGGACTAGCGGGGCCCGCTACAATGAGCAGTTCTTC	CASSPPLGTSGARYNEQFF
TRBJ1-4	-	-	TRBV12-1	TGTGCCAGCAGCTTTTGGGGTGAAAAACTGTTTTTT	CASSFWGEKLFF
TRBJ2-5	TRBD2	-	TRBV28	TGTGCCAGCAGTCGCGGACTAGCAGAGACCCAGTACTTC	CASSRGLAETQYF
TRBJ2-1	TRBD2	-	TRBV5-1	TGCGCCAGCAGCCTCGCAGCGGGAGGCACCTACAATGAGCAGTTCTTC	CASSLAAGGTYNEQFF
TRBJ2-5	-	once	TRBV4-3	TGCGCCAGCAGCCAAGAGCCGCCGACGGCCACAACCACCCAGTACTTC	CASSQEPPTATTTQYF
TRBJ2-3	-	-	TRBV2	TGTGCCAGCAGTGCAAAACGTGGGTATAGCACAGATACGCAGTATTTT	CASSAKRGYSTDTQYF
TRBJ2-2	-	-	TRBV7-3	TGTGCCAGCAGCTCCGGGGGAGCCGGGGAGCTGTTTTTT	CASSSGGAGELFF
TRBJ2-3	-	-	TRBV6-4	TGTGCCAGCAGTGTAGGGACTTCAGATACGCAGTATTTT	CASSVGTSDTQYF
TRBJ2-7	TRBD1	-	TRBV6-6	TGTGCCAGCAGTTACTCGGCGGGACAGGCGACGGGAGAGCAGTACTTC	CASSYSAGQATGEQYF
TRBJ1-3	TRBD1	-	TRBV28	TGTGCCAGCAGTCCTAGGGGGCCCGGAAACACCATATATTTT	CASSPRGPGNTIYF
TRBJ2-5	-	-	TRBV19	TGTGCCAGTAGTCCGGGCCAGTGGGTAGGGGAGACCCAGTACTTC	CASSPGQWVGETQYF